The rows below give T cell receptor beta chains drawn from one sample of a study of T cells in Graves' hyperthyroidism and ophthalmopathy. TCRdb analysed the multiplex PCR reads with MiXCR anew, one entry per CDR3 protein. The repertoire holds some 510,000 distinct CDR3 sequences, with 46% as singletons. Sequencing input: peripheral blood or thyroid tissue (not recorded which). The receptors here all came from a woman aged 18-29 years with Graves' hyperthyroidism. CDR3s include the opening cysteine and the closing phenylalanine or tryptophan. Fields, in order: D gene, J gene, clone size, V gene, CDR3 DNA, CDR3 protein. A D gene is named only where the DNA matches it firmly. Not every row has a clone size; where given, it reads once, few, many or a size class.

>.|TRBJ2-7|few|TRBV14
TGTGCCAGCAGCTCGATTACGGAGAGCGTACCCTACGAGCAGTACTTC
CASSSITESVPYEQYF
>.|TRBJ2-7|many|TRBV20-1
TGCAGTGCCGCGAACCCCGGGACCCAGAATTACTACGAGCAGTACTTC
CSAANPGTQNYYEQYF
>.|TRBJ1-5|many|TRBV24-1
TGTGCCACCAGTGACCCGAACCAGCCGGGCAATCAGCCCCAGCATTTT
CATSDPNQPGNQPQHF
>.|TRBJ2-2|many|TRBV24-1
TGTGCCACCAGGAGGCTTGGGACGGACACCGGGGAGCTGTTTTTT
CATRRLGTDTGELFF
>TRBD1|TRBJ1-2|.|TRBV19
TGTGCCAGTAGTGCCGGGACAGGGGAAGGTGGCTACACCTTC
CASSAGTGEGGYTF
>.|TRBJ2-7|once|TRBV7-9
TGTGCCAGCAGCTTTAAGGGAAGGTACGAGCAGTACTTC
CASSFKGRYEQYF
>TRBD1|TRBJ2-7|.|TRBV10-3
TGTGCCATCAGTGATACAGGGGATGGGCTGCTCGAGCAGTACTTC
CAISDTGDGLLEQYF
>.|TRBJ1-6|.|TRBV7-3
TGTGCCAGCAGCCGAGCCTTGGATTCACCCCTCCACTTT
CASSRALDSPLHF
>.|TRBJ2-6|.|TRBV5-1
TGCGCCAGCAGCTTGGGTAGACCTTCTGGGGCCAACGTCCTGACTTTC
CASSLGRPSGANVLTF
>.|TRBJ2-5|.|TRBV7-9
TGCGCCAGCAGCCACCTGGGTAGGGGCGGGTGGGAGACCCAGTACTTC
CASSHLGRGGWETQYF
>TRBD1|TRBJ1-5|few|TRBV7-2
TGTGCCAGCAGCCTCCTACTCCCCGGTCAGGGGGGGACCTTTCGGGCTCAGCCCCAGCATTTT
CASSLLLPGQGGTFRAQPQHF
>.|TRBJ1-5|.|TRBV20-1
TGCAGTGCTAGAGATAGGCAGGGAGGCAATCAGCCCCAGCATTTT
CSARDRQGGNQPQHF
>TRBD1|TRBJ2-2|many|TRBV12-3/TRBV12-4
TGTGCCAGCAGTCCCTGGGGGACAGGGGGGACCGGGGAGCTGTTTTTT
CASSPWGTGGTGELFF
>TRBD1|TRBJ1-1|.|TRBV4-1
TGCGCCAGCAGCCAAGATCAGGGGGCTGGAGCTTTCTTT
CASSQDQGAGAFF
>TRBD2|TRBJ2-7|.|TRBV7-9
TGTGCCAGCCGCTCCGGGGGGGACAAGCAGTACTTC
CASRSGGDKQYF
>TRBD2|TRBJ2-7|.|TRBV12-3/TRBV12-4
TGTGCCAGCAGTTTGCGAGGACTAGCATCCGAGCAGTACTTC
CASSLRGLASEQYF
>.|TRBJ1-1|.|TRBV7-9
TGTGCCAGCAGCTTAGGCGGGACGGGTAGCACTGAAGCTTTCTTT
CASSLGGTGSTEAFF
>.|TRBJ1-4|many|TRBV7-9
TGTGCCAGCAGCTTTTGGGGAGATGAAAAACTGTTTTTT
CASSFWGDEKLFF
>.|TRBJ2-7|.|TRBV29-1
TGCAGCTTAAGGACAAACCAATACGAGCAGTACTTC
CSLRTNQYEQYF
>.|TRBJ2-7|.|TRBV7-6
TGTGCCAGCAGGCCTACAGGGAGGTACTTC
CASRPTGRYF
>TRBD1|TRBJ1-4|.|TRBV25-1
TGTGCCAGCAAAAAGACAGGGACAGATGAAAAACTGTTTTTT
CASKKTGTDEKLFF
>.|TRBJ1-4|few|TRBV7-9
TGTGCCAGCAGTCACCAGTTGGGGGAAAAACTGTTTTTT
CASSHQLGEKLFF
>.|TRBJ2-2|.|TRBV7-3
TGTGCCAGCAGCTTAGAGCAGGAAACGAACACCGGGGAGCTGTTTTTT
CASSLEQETNTGELFF